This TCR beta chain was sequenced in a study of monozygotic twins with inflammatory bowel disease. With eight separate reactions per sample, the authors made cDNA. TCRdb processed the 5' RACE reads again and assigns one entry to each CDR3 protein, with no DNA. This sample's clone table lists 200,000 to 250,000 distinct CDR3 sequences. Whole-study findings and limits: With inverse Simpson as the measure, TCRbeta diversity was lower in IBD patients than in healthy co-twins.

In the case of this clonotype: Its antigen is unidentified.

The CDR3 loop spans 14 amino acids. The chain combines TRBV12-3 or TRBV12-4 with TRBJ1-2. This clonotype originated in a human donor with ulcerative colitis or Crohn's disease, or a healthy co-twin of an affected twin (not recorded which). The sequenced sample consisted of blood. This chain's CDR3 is CASSLRAQIYGYTF.